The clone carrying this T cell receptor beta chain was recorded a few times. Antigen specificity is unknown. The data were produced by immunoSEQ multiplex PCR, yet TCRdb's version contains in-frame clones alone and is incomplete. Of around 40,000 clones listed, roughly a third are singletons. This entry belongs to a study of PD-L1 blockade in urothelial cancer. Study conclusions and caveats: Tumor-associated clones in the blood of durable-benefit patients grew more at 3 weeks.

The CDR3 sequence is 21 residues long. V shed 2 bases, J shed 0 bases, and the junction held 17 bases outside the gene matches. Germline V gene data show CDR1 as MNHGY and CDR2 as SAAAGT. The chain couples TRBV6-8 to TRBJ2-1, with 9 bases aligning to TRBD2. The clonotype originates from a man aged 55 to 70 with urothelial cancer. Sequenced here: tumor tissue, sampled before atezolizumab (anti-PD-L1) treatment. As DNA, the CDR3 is TGTGCCAGCAGTTACCGGAACAGACTAGCGGTTCGGGAAAGCTCCTACAATGAGCAGTTCTTC. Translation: CASSYRNRLAVRESSYNEQFF.